The 6 T cell receptor beta chains listed next were all sequenced from one sample in a study of OX40 agonist ivuxolimab in advanced cancers. Receptors were amplified or captured by the immunoSEQ multiplex PCR assay. Held by TCRdb, this immuneACCESS table contains in-frame sequences only and omits some clones. Under half of the omission traces to an unresolved V gene where checked; the cause of the rest is unknown. Here the sample has about 60,000 clones; roughly 84% occur a single time. About 0.65% of the sample rests with the top ten. Sequenced here: CD4+ or CD8+ T cells sorted from blood, sampled in a trial of the OX40 agonist ivuxolimab. All receptors come from an adult with an advanced solid tumor such as melanoma, head and neck, liver or kidney cancer.

The gene calls are TRBV5-4 and TRBJ1-2, with D unresolved. The ends were cut back, 3 bases at V and 4 bases at J, with 10 bases in the middle. Per the germline V gene, CDR1 is SGHNT and CDR2 is YYREEE (reference sequence). The CDR3 totals 13 residues. In DNA, the CDR3 is TGTGCCAGCAGCTCTATCCAGAGCTATGGCTACACCTTC. Translating it yields CASSSIQSYGYTF.

The rearrangement joins TRBV6-5 to TRBJ2-7, with 12 bases identical to TRBD2. CDR1 and CDR2 from the germline V gene are MNHEY and SVGAGI. V gave up 6 bases and J gave up 5 bases; unmatched junction bases: 8. This CDR3 region has 15 residues. The CDR3 DNA sequence: TGTGCCAGCAGCAAGACTAGCGGGGGCTTCGACGAGCAGTACTTC. Translating gives CASSKTSGGFDEQYF.

In this sample, this clone turned up once. The chain joins TRBV6-5 to TRBJ2-7; a possible D gene is TRBD2 (5 bases). The germline gives CDR1 MNHEY, CDR2 SVGAGI. CDR3 size: 14 residues. V lost 0 bases, J lost 1 base, and 7 bases lay in between. This chain's CDR3 is CASSYSRRSYEQYF. The DNA for the CDR3 is TGTGCCAGCAGTTACTCGAGGAGGTCCTACGAGCAGTACTTC.

About this clone: Other DNA sequences in the same sample also yield this CDR3. The chain carries TRBV6-5 and TRBJ1-1, with D unclear. V was pared by 4 bases and J by 0 bases, with 6 bases between. Per the germline V gene, CDR1 is MNHEY and CDR2 is SVGAGI. This CDR3 region has 13 residues. In DNA form, the CDR3 reads TGTGCCAGCAGTTCCCAATTGAACACTGAAGCTTTCTTT. Translating it yields CASSSQLNTEAFF.

The chain employs TRBV11-2 and TRBJ2-7; D might be TRBD1 (5 bases). The CDR3 is 15 residues long. Deletions cut 7 bases from V and 0 bases from J, with 16 bases between. CDR1 and CDR2 from the germline V gene are SGHAT and FQNNGV. The CDR3 region is CASTQGADISYEQYF. The DNA for the CDR3 is TGTGCCAGCACCCAAGGTGCGGACATCTCCTACGAGCAGTACTTC.

The rearrangement uses TRBV7-3 and TRBJ1-6; TRBD1 is a possible D gene (6 bases). The germline V gene has CDR1 SGHTA and CDR2 FQGTGA. Deletions cut 5 bases from V and 7 bases from J, with 9 bases between. The CDR3 sequence is 13 residues long. The CDR3 DNA reads TGTGCCAGCAGCCTAGGGGGGAATTCACCCCTCCACTTT. Protein sequence: CASSLGGNSPLHF.